This T cell receptor beta chain was captured by sequencing in a study of OX40 agonist ivuxolimab in advanced cancers. Across the study: Patients were dosed with the agonistic anti-OX40 (CD134) antibody ivuxolimab. Three dose-escalation patients had partial responses: one with hepatocellular carcinoma and two with cutaneous melanoma. People in dose escalation had one of these cancers: hepatocellular carcinoma, melanoma, renal cell or head and neck cancer.

Autoimmune disease history or systemic immunosuppression was exclusionary. Some clones are missing from TCRdb's copy, which holds only in-frame ones; the method was immunoSEQ multiplex PCR. The sample has roughly 56,000 clones; 80% to 90% are singletons. Germline V gene data show CDR1 as SGHNT and CDR2 as YYREEE (reference sequence). V shed 3 bases and J shed 1 base, with 10 bases lying between them. The CDR3 length is 14 residues. V and J are TRBV5-4 and TRBJ2-5; D might be TRBD1 or TRBD2, each matching 6 bases. Sequencing used CD4+ or CD8+ T cells sorted from blood, obtained in a trial of the OX40 agonist ivuxolimab. The clonotype comes from an adult with an advanced solid tumor such as melanoma, head and neck, liver or kidney cancer. The CDR3 DNA sequence: TGTGCCAGCAGCTCCGGGGGCCTCCAAGAGACCCAGTACTTC. The encoded protein is CASSSGGLQETQYF.